These 4 T cell receptor beta chains originate from one sample sequenced in a study of beta chain features in type 1 diabetes. Isolated RNA was reverse transcribed in full, so expressed TCRB transcripts were sequenced. TCRdb's table, derived via immunoSEQ multiplex PCR, lists solely in-frame clones and lacks some. This table has about 900,000 clones, 15% to 20% appearing once. The sample taken for sequencing was naive CD4+ T cells from blood. These receptors all come from a woman aged 18-29 years in good health.

In this sample, this clone turned up a few times. The rearrangement uses TRBV6-1 and TRBJ1-1, with 7 nucleotides matching TRBD1. Germline V gene sequence: CDR1 MNHNS, CDR2 SASEGT. The CDR3 contains 14 residues. Trimming cost V 6 bases and J 4 bases; bases outside gene matches: 8. CDR3 amino acids: CASRIDRVATEAFF. The DNA for the CDR3 is TGTGCCAGCAGGATCGACAGGGTAGCCACTGAAGCTTTCTTT.

A few counts support this clone. The genes are TRBV19 and TRBJ2-1, with TRBD2 matching 13 bases. The CDR3 totals 15 residues. The V and J ends lost 3 bases and 8 bases, in that order; junction bases with no gene match: 4. The V gene's germline CDR1 is LNHDA and CDR2 SQIVND (reference sequence). The CDR3 DNA follows: TGTGCCAGTAGTATCGTGACTAGCGGGAGGCATGAGCAGTTCTTC. Translation gives CASSIVTSGRHEQFF.

This sequence joins TRBV6-1 and TRBJ2-7; D might be TRBD2 (5 bases). There are 15 residues in the CDR3. V was clipped by 5 bases and J by 5 bases, with 19 bases between them. Germline CDR1 is MNHNS and CDR2 is SASEGT. The CDR3 nucleotides are TGTGCCAGCAGTCCCGAAGAGGGTCGTCGTCACGAGCAGTACTTC. Translation gives CASSPEEGRRHEQYF.

This clone has just a few counts. As DNA, the CDR3 is TGTGCCAGCAGCTTAGGGTATCCAACTAACTATGGCTACACCTTC. Its translation is CASSLGYPTNYGYTF. V usage is TRBV11-2 and J usage is TRBJ1-2, with no clear D. Germline CDR1 and CDR2: SGHAT and FQNNGV. Trimming cost V 1 base and J 0 bases, with 9 bases left between them. This CDR3 is 15 amino acids long.